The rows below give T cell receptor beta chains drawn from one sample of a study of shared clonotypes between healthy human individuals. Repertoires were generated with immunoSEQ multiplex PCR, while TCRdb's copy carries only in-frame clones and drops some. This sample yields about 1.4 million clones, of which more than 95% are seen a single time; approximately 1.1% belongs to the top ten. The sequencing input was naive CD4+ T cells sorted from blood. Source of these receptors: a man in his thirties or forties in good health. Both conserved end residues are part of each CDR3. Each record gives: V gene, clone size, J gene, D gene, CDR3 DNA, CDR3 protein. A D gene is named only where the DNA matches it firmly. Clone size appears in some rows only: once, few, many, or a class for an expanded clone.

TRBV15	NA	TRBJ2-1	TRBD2	TGTGCCACCAGCAGAGGGATAGCGGGGGCCTACAATGAGCAGTTCTTC	CATSRGIAGAYNEQFF
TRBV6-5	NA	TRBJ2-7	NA	TGTGCCAGCAGGGACGGACCGACCTACGAGCAGTACTTC	CASRDGPTYEQYF
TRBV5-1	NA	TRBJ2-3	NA	TGCGCCAGCAGCAGCCCCCCAGATACGCAGTATTTT	CASSSPPDTQYF
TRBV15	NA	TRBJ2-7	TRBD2	TGTGCCACCAGGGGGGGACTAGCGGAATCCGCACACTCCTACGAGCAGTACTTC	CATRGGLAESAHSYEQYF
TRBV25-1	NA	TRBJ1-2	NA	TGTGCCAGCAGTGCAAGCGGTGCTAACTATGGCTACACCTTC	CASSASGANYGYTF
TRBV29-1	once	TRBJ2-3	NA	TGCAGCGTCCGCACCCGATTTGAGGGCACAGATACGCAGTATTTT	CSVRTRFEGTDTQYF
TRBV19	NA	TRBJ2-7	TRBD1	TGTGCCAGTAGCTCCTGGACAGGGAGAGACGAGCAGTACTTC	CASSSWTGRDEQYF
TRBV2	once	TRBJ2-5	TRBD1	TGTGCCAGCAGTGAGAGACAGGGGAGGGAGACCCAGTACTTC	CASSERQGRETQYF
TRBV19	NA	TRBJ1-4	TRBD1	TGTGCCAGTCGACGGCCGGGACAGGGGGAAAAACTGTTTTTT	CASRRPGQGEKLFF
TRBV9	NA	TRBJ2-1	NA	TGTGCCAGCAGCTTCGTAGCGGCCGCCTACAATGAGCAGTTCTTC	CASSFVAAAYNEQFF
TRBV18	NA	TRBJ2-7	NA	TGTGCCAGCTCACCCGGACAAGATGACTACGAGCAGTACTTC	CASSPGQDDYEQYF
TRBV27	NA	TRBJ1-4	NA	TGTGCCAGCAGTTTGATCAGAGGGGAAAAACTGTTTTTT	CASSLIRGEKLFF
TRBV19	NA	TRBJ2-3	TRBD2	TGTGCCAGTAGTACCATTGACATCCTAGCGGCTAGCACAGATACGCAGTATTTT	CASSTIDILAASTDTQYF
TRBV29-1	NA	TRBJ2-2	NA	TGCAGCGTTGGCAACAGGGTGGGCACCGGGGAGCTGTTTTTT	CSVGNRVGTGELFF
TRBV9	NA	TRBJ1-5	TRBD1	TGTGCCAGCAGCGTAGGATTTCGGGACAGCTCAGATCAGCCCCAGCATTTT	CASSVGFRDSSDQPQHF
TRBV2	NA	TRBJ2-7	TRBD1	TGTGCCAGCAGTTCCGACAGGGGGACCTACGAGCAGTACTTC	CASSSDRGTYEQYF
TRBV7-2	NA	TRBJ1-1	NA	TGTGCCAGCAGCTGGAGAGCAAACACTGAAGCTTTCTTT	CASSWRANTEAFF
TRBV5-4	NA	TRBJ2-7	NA	TGTGCCAGCAGCTTGGGTGACATAGGTACCTACGAGCAGTACTTC	CASSLGDIGTYEQYF
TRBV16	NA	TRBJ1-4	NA	TGTGCCAGCAGCCCAACTACTGGGGCTGGTGAAAAACTGTTTTTT	CASSPTTGAGEKLFF
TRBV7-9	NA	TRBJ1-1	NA	TGTGCCAGCAGCTTATTGGGGATGCAGGGAACTGAAGCTTTCTTT	CASSLLGMQGTEAFF
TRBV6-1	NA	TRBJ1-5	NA	TGTGCCAGCAGTGAAGTAATGAGTCAGCCCCAGCATTTT	CASSEVMSQPQHF
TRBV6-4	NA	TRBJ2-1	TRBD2	TGTGCCAGCAGTGACACGGGACTAGCGCGATACAATGAGCAGTTCTTC	CASSDTGLARYNEQFF